What follows is one T cell receptor (beta chain) and its context. Its antigen remains undetermined. No much larger clone is present one base from it, and per-base qualities are unavailable. The time point label of this sample denotes: pretreatment peripheral blood. A cohort of approximately 31 patients with locally advanced or metastatic urothelial carcinoma, treated at Memorial Sloan Kettering on a trial protocol, was included. Peripheral blood mononuclear cells were collected from each patient pretreatment and during treatment, giving between 1 and 8 total time points per patient. The Qiagen DNeasy Blood extraction kit was used to purify genomic DNA from total PBMCs and tumor samples. PBMCs were collected pretreatment and during treatment, and were isolated and stored as previously described. This sample is drawn from a study of PD-L1 blockade in urothelial cancer (dated by TCRdb to 2017 to 2019). For context, the study as a whole: Therapy was started at some point between 2014 and 2016 for all patients, and atezolizumab 1,200 mg was administered intravenously every 3 weeks. Somatic, immune and clinical correlates of response to PD-L1 blockade with atezolizumab in urothelial cancer were the focus of an exploratory multi-omic analysis. Blood samples were analyzed at two time points: 3 weeks after treatment start (second dose) and 6 weeks after treatment start. Blood samples gave a median of about 130,000 T cells and tens of thousands of unique TCRs, with a median clonality of roughly 0.081. Pretreatment tumor samples, along with matched peripheral blood collected serially before and after atezolizumab treatment, underwent TCR sequencing. Patients had an ECOG performance status of 0 or 1 and had received between 0 and 3 prior chemotherapy regimens. Fewer than ten patients achieved durable clinical benefit and approximately 20 did not. In the same patients who had TCR sequencing, pretreatment tumors also underwent whole exome sequencing and RNA sequencing. Pretreatment blood TCR-seq was available for about 30 patients, at least one posttreatment blood collection was obtained for 25 or so patients, and tumor TCR-seq was available for 25 or so patients. About 90% of the 29 patients were identified as males with urothelial cancer of bladder origin, and a prior smoking history was reported by 18 of 29 patients. Durable clinical benefit was defined as progression-free survival longer than 6 months, and TCR features were also tested against progression-free and overall survival.

Overall results and qualifications from the work: A pretreatment peripheral blood TCR clonality below the median was linked to improved progression-free and overall survival. Patients with durable benefit showed greater expansion of tumor-associated TCR clones in peripheral blood 3 weeks after starting treatment (n ≈ 22, p = 0.022). Because the sample size was small (n of about 29) and many exploratory analyses were performed, the results are intended to be hypothesis-generating.

The junction carries 10 bases between V and J, which are trimmed by 0 bases and 2 bases respectively. Measured from the cysteine to the phenylalanine, the CDR3 is 15 residues long. The retained sequence is limited to the CDR3, 45 bases, with the frame set at the first base. Sequences MNHNY (CDR1) and SVGAGI (CDR2) are obtained from the germline V gene (reference sequence). To estimate absolute template abundance from read counts, synthetic TCR analog templates were spiked into each PCR. TCRbeta CDR3 regions were amplified from genomic DNA with bias-controlled V and J gene primers using the immunoSEQ assay. Sequencing of rearranged TCRbeta segments was performed at approximately 20X coverage. The original methods were these. Clustering was used to correct sequencing errors, and CDR3s were annotated against IMGT to assign V, D and J genes. Downstream analyses used only productive TCRbeta rearrangements, leaving out any out-of-frame or stop-codon sequences. Clonality was computed as one minus Shannon entropy normalized by the log of the number of unique productive sequences. Clones differing between time points or between blood and tumor were identified using Fisher's exact test with Benjamini-Hochberg correction, with an adjusted p below 0.01 applied as the threshold. Held by TCRdb, this immuneACCESS table contains in-frame sequences only and omits some clones. Under half of the omission traces to an unresolved V gene where checked; the cause of the rest is unknown. V and J calls and clone size follow that table, whereas D and trimming were derived from the DNA. The sample yields tens of thousands of clones; more than 75% were counted once. The top ten clonotypes cover roughly 17% of the sample.

The chain is assembled from TRBV6-6 and TRBJ1-1; the D region possibly corresponds to TRBD1 (5 bases align). The receptor was isolated from a man aged 55-75 years with urothelial cancer. The specimen was PBMCs, collected around atezolizumab (anti-PD-L1) treatment. The CDR3 amino acid sequence is: CASSYSDGGNTEAFF. The DNA is as follows: TGTGCCAGCAGTTACTCGGACGGGGGTAACACTGAAGCTTTCTTT.